One and the same sample provided the 25 T cell receptor beta chains below, sequenced in a study of blood T cell repertoires in COVID-19. Measured with immunoSEQ multiplex PCR; TCRdb has only the in-frame clones, and not every one. The data contain tens of thousands of clones, 80% to 90% of them singletons. Sequencing input: peripheral blood. The receptor set was obtained from a woman aged 80 or over with COVID-19, enrolled during active disease.

The genes are TRBV4-1 and TRBJ2-7; TRBD2 matches 9 bases. J was trimmed by 3 bases and V by 2 bases; bases with no gene match: 5. The CDR3 has 15 amino acids. Germline assignment: CDR1 MGHRA and CDR2 YSYEKL. CDR3 loop: CASSQRKLAGYEQYF. The CDR3 region has the DNA TGCGCCAGCAGCCAACGTAAACTAGCGGGCTACGAGCAGTACTTC.

This chain joins TRBV7-2 and TRBJ1-3, with D tentatively TRBD1 (5 bases). Trimming shortened V by 1 base and J by 7 bases, and 14 bases separated the two germline ends. This CDR3 comprises 15 residues. Germline-derived CDR1 and CDR2 are SGHTA and FQGNSA. The CDR3 sequence: CASSLDSARVNTIYF. CDR3 in DNA: TGTGCCAGCAGCTTAGACTCCGCCAGGGTGAACACCATATATTTT.

J is TRBJ2-3 and V is TRBV14, with a weak D call TRBD1 (6 bases). Germline CDR1 and CDR2: SGHDN and FVKESK. The CDR3 runs 17 residues. The V gene lost 2 bases and the J gene lost 1 base, with 16 bases spanning the gap. The CDR3 DNA reads as TGTGCCAGCAGCCAAATCCCCCCAGGGGTTGGCACAGATACGCAGTATTTT. It encodes CASSQIPPGVGTDTQYF.

This clone was observed a few times. The gene calls are TRBV9 and TRBJ2-7; 7 bases agree with TRBD2. The ends lost 3 bases at V and 0 bases at J; junction bases unmatched: 3. The germline CDR1 and CDR2 sequences are SGDLS and YYNGEE. This CDR3 is built from 14 residues. The CDR3 sequence: CASSAGGSSYEQYF. The CDR3 coding sequence is TGTGCCAGCAGCGCCGGGGGGAGCTCCTACGAGCAGTACTTC.

The rearrangement uses TRBV30 and TRBJ1-1, with 7 bases that match TRBD1. The CDR3 covers 11 residues. The germline CDR1 and CDR2 sequences are GTSNPN and SVGIG (reference sequence). The V gene end was trimmed by 5 bases and the J gene end by 9 bases; junction bases not matched to a gene: 6. The CDR3: CAWSQGEKAFF. CDR3 in DNA: TGTGCCTGGTCCCAGGGGGAAAAAGCTTTCTTT.

V and J are TRBV24-1 and TRBJ1-5, with a tentative D call TRBD1 (5 bases). Germline assignment: CDR1 KGHDR and CDR2 SFDVKD. Between the trimmed V and J ends, which lost 2 bases and 1 base, there was a span of 11 bases. The CDR3 is 16 amino acids. CDR3 region: CATSDSREGSNQPQHF. The CDR3 DNA follows: TGTGCCACCAGTGATTCCAGGGAGGGCAGCAATCAGCCCCAGCATTTT.

V gene TRBV19 combines with J gene TRBJ2-7; weak D call: TRBD2 (5 bases). Germline V CDR1 and CDR2: LNHDA, SQIVND (reference sequence). The CDR3 is made up of 14 amino acids. V lost 5 bases and J lost 3, with 14 bases in between. The CDR3 nucleotides are TGTGCCAGTAGTTCGACGGAGGTCAGCTACGAGCAGTACTTC. Amino acids: CASSSTEVSYEQYF. Full variable domain (rest looked up from reference TRBV19 and TRBJ2-7): DGGITQSPKYLFRKEGQNVTLSCEQNLNHDAMYWYRQDPGQGLRLIYYSQIVNDFQKGDIAEGYSVSREKKESFPLTVTSAQKNPTAFYLCASSSTEVSYEQYFGPGTRLTVT.

The rearrangement links TRBV7-8 to TRBJ2-2, with TRBD2 identical over 8 bases. V lost 6 bases, J lost 4 bases, and 4 bases stayed unmatched. This CDR3 is 14 amino acids long. The V gene's germline CDR1 is SGHVS and CDR2 FQNEAQ. CDR3 coding DNA: TGTGCCAGCAGAACCGGGGGGGCCACCGGGGAGCTGTTTTTT. Translated: CASRTGGATGELFF.

The chain carries TRBV6-1 and TRBJ2-7, with 12 bases lining up with TRBD1. The CDR3 totals 15 residues. From germline, CDR1 is MNHNS and CDR2 SASEGT. V was pared by 3 bases and J by 5 bases, with 5 bases of the junction left unmatched. CDR3 region: CASSEAGQGANEQYF. The CDR3 nucleotides read TGTGCCAGCAGTGAGGCGGGACAGGGGGCCAACGAGCAGTACTTC.

CDR3 in amino acids: CASSLERAGKNSPLHF. The CDR3 region has the DNA TGTGCCAGCAGCTTAGAACGGGCAGGGAAGAATTCACCCCTCCACTTT. The chain is built from TRBV7-9 and TRBJ1-6; tentative D call: TRBD1 (5 bases). Germline CDR1 SEHNR, CDR2 FQNEAQ (reference sequence). Trimming cost V 1 base and J 7 bases, with 14 bases left between them. The CDR3 length is 16 residues.

This clone has more than one count but fewer than ten. The chain couples TRBV28 to TRBJ1-5, with D tentatively TRBD1 (5 bases). Trimming pared 8 bases from V and 0 bases from J, leaving 8 bases between. The CDR3 is 13 amino acids. Germline V gives CDR1 MDHEN, CDR2 SYDVKM. The CDR3 nucleotides read TGTGCCAGCGGAGACAGTAGCAATCAGCCCCAGCATTTT. Translation: CASGDSSNQPQHF. The variable domain in full, completed from reference TRBV28 and TRBJ1-5, reads DVKVTQSSRYLVKRTGEKVFLECVQDMDHENMFWYRQDPGLGLRLIYFSYDVKMKEKGDIPEGYSVSREKKERFSLILESASTNQTSMYLCASGDSSNQPQHFGDGTRLSIL.

This chain connects TRBV5-6 to TRBJ2-7, with a weak D call TRBD2 (6 bases). The CDR3 has 14 amino acids. Germline-derived CDR1 and CDR2 are SGHDT and YYEEEE. V shed 0 bases and J shed 2 bases, with 9 bases lying between them. As DNA, the CDR3 is TGTGCCAGCAGCTTGGGACTAGGGCCCTACGAGCAGTACTTC. It yields the protein CASSLGLGPYEQYF.

The rearrangement uses TRBV9 and TRBJ2-1; D possibly corresponds to TRBD1 (6 bases). Trimming stripped 5 bases from V and 1 base from J, with 25 bases between. This CDR3 is built from 19 residues. Germline-derived CDR1 and CDR2 are SGDLS and YYNGEE. The CDR3 DNA is TGTGCCAGCAGATCTGGCCCAGGGCGGACAGTCCATTCCTACAATGAGCAGTTCTTC. It encodes CASRSGPGRTVHSYNEQFF.

The gene calls are TRBV18 and TRBJ1-1; possibly TRBD1 for D (5 bases). The CDR3 is made up of 16 amino acids. Germline-derived CDR1 and CDR2 are KGHSH and LQKENI. Trimming pared 3 bases from V and 5 bases from J, leaving 19 bases between. CDR3 loop: CASSPSILRGLTEAFF. CDR3 nucleotides: TGTGCCAGCTCACCTAGCATCTTAAGGGGTTTGACTGAAGCTTTCTTT.

The rearrangement links TRBV12-3 or TRBV12-4 to TRBJ2-7, with D possibly TRBD2 on 5 matching bases. Deletions cut 2 bases from V and 3 bases from J, with 8 bases between. This CDR3 spans 13 amino acids. CDR3 nucleotides: TGTGCCAGCAGTTTATCCGGGATCTACGAGCAGTACTTC. Residues: CASSLSGIYEQYF.

This chain connects TRBV7-2 to TRBJ2-1; 8 bases agree with TRBD1. This CDR3 comprises 16 residues. Germline V gives CDR1 SGHTA, CDR2 FQGNSA. The trim removed 7 bases at V and 4 bases at J, leaving 12 bases unmatched. The CDR3 protein is CASTNPEDRDYNEQFF. The CDR3 coding sequence is TGTGCCAGCACCAACCCGGAGGACAGGGATTACAATGAGCAGTTCTTC.

This chain connects TRBV11-2 to TRBJ1-2; D not resolved. The CDR3 runs 15 residues. V was pared by 4 bases and J by 4 bases, with 16 bases between. Germline CDR1 SGHAT, CDR2 FQNNGV. DNA for the CDR3: TGTGCCAGCAGCTCAATTCGAATGGCCGCCTATGGCTACACCTTC. Translated, it gives CASSSIRMAAYGYTF.

This chain links TRBV6-1 with TRBJ1-6; no firm D call. The germline CDR1 and CDR2 sequences are MNHNS and SASEGT. This CDR3 has 13 amino acids. V lost 1 base to trimming and J lost 7 bases, with 5 bases between them. CDR3 bases: TGTGCCAGCAGTGAAGAAGAGAATTCACCCCTCCACTTT. It encodes CASSEEENSPLHF.

The gene calls are TRBV7-9 and TRBJ1-2; D perhaps matches TRBD1 (5 bases). Trimming left V 6 bases short and J 12 bases short, with 17 bases between. Germline V CDR1 and CDR2: SEHNR, FQNEAQ (reference sequence). There are 12 residues in the CDR3. The DNA for the CDR3 is TGTGCCAGCAGTTCTCTGCCGGAAGGGGACACCTTC. It translates to CASSSLPEGDTF.

The genes are TRBV12-5 and TRBJ2-7, with D possibly being TRBD1 (6 bases). In germline, CDR1 is LGHNT, CDR2 FRNRAP. The CDR3 totals 14 residues. Trimming took 3 bases from V and 5 from J, leaving 14 bases between them. CDR3 amino acids: CASGLGAGVDEQYF. In DNA form, the CDR3 reads TGTGCTAGTGGTTTAGGGGCAGGGGTCGACGAGCAGTACTTC.

The J gene is TRBJ1-2, the V gene TRBV30, with TRBD1 identical over 7 bases. Germline V gives CDR1 GTSNPN, CDR2 SVGIG (reference sequence). Losses at the gene ends were 6 bases for V and 2 bases for J; bases not matched to a gene: 15. The CDR3 is made up of 16 amino acids. CDR3 protein: CACPLKGTGDNYGYTF. CDR3 bases: TGTGCCTGTCCCCTTAAGGGAACAGGGGACAACTATGGCTACACCTTC.

The chain combines TRBV9 with TRBJ2-6; D may be TRBD1 (9 bases). Germline assignment: CDR1 SGDLS and CDR2 YYNGEE. The CDR3 spans 19 residues. Trimming took 4 bases from V and 0 from J, leaving 20 bases between them. The CDR3 here is CASSTSGTGTSSGANVLTF. DNA for the CDR3: TGTGCCAGCAGCACGTCCGGGACAGGGACTAGCTCTGGGGCCAACGTCCTGACTTTC.

The V call is TRBV5-6, the J call TRBJ1-4; 9 positions match TRBD1. The CDR3 contains 15 residues. With V trimmed by 4 bases and J by 5 bases, 6 bases remained unmatched. Germline lookup yields CDR1 SGHDT and CDR2 YYEEEE. CDR3 region: CASSPWTGENEKLFF. The CDR3 nucleotides are TGTGCCAGCAGCCCTTGGACAGGGGAGAATGAAAAACTGTTTTTT.

The chain combines TRBV5-4 with TRBJ2-3; D remains ambiguous. The CDR3 totals 13 residues. V lost 0 bases, J lost 9 bases, and 11 bases lay in between. Germline V gives CDR1 SGHNT, CDR2 YYREEE (reference sequence). In DNA, the CDR3 is TGTGCCAGCAGCTTGGGCAGCGAGATCACGCAGTATTTT. It is translated as CASSLGSEITQYF.

V and J are TRBV15 and TRBJ2-7; TRBD1 agrees at 9 bases. This CDR3 has 13 residues. Germline V gene lookup returns CDR1 LNHNV and CDR2 YYDKDF (reference sequence). The ends lost 3 bases at V and 3 bases at J; junction bases unmatched: 0. The chain's CDR3 is CATSRTGGYEQYF. In nucleotides, the CDR3 is TGTGCCACCAGCAGGACAGGGGGCTACGAGCAGTACTTC.